The following is a T cell receptor (beta chain) sequence with its context. Its antigen is currently unknown. The data stem from a study of T cell responses to AZD1222 COVID-19 vaccine. Measured with immunoSEQ multiplex PCR; TCRdb has only the in-frame clones, and not every one. The sample yields some 200,000 clones, approximately 92% seen once. The germline gives CDR1 LGHDT, CDR2 YNNKEL (reference sequence). The CDR3 loop spans 16 amino acids. V was pared by 4 bases and J by 0 bases, with 13 bases between. Study observations and caveats: Repertoires were obtained solely post-peak T cell response. Among spike-specific TCRs, nearly half reportedly target unmutated variant regions.

The chain has TRBV3-1 (or the pseudogene TRBV3-2) and TRBJ1-3, with D hard to call. The sequence was collected from an adult in good health. The sample here was peripheral blood, taken on day 0 of AZD1222 vaccination. Here the CDR3 reads CASSLAWGDSGNTIYF. CDR3 DNA: TGTGCCAGCAGCCTCGCGTGGGGAGACTCTGGAAACACCATATATTTT.